Each of the 18 T cell receptor beta chains below was sequenced from the same sample in a study of blood T cell repertoires in COVID-19. Assay: immunoSEQ multiplex PCR; the TCRdb copy retains only in-frame clones and omits some. The sample records fewer than 250,000 clones, roughly 80% being singletons. The material sequenced was peripheral blood. These receptors originate from a woman in her 50s with acute or convalescent COVID-19.

The chain has TRBV12-3 or TRBV12-4 and TRBJ1-2, with D possibly TRBD1 on 5 matching bases. The CDR3 spans 13 residues. With 7 bases removed from V and 6 bases from J, the gap between germline ends came to 15 bases. The CDR3 sequence is CASTPRGAHGYTF. In DNA form, the CDR3 reads TGTGCCAGCACCCCCCGCGGGGCCCATGGCTACACCTTC.

This chain connects TRBV9 to TRBJ2-5, with D tentatively TRBD1 (6 bases). CDR3 length: 15 amino acids. The V end lost 2 bases, the J end lost 2 bases, and 13 bases lay between the germline ends. Germline lookup yields CDR1 SGDLS and CDR2 YYNGEE. The CDR3 nucleotides read TGTGCCAGCAGCGTGGAAAGGGGGTTACAAGAGACCCAGTACTTC. Translation gives CASSVERGLQETQYF.

The rearrangement joins TRBV2 to TRBJ1-6; tentative D call: TRBD1 (5 bases). This CDR3 contains 14 residues. Germline CDR1 SNHLY, CDR2 FYNNEI. V lost 4 bases and J 6 bases, leaving 10 bases between the germline ends. The CDR3: CASSVIQVNSPLHF. The CDR3 DNA reads TGTGCCAGCAGTGTGATACAGGTTAATTCACCCCTCCACTTT.

This sequence joins TRBV9 and TRBJ1-1; possible D gene TRBD1, 6 bases. This CDR3 spans 14 amino acids. Germline V CDR1 and CDR2: SGDLS, YYNGEE. V lost 1 base and J 0 bases, leaving 7 bases between the germline ends. The CDR3 DNA reads TGTGCCAGCAGCGTAACAGGGATGAACACTGAAGCTTTCTTT. Residues: CASSVTGMNTEAFF.

The gene calls are TRBV5-1 and TRBJ2-2; D uncertain. CDR1 is SGHRS and CDR2 is YFSETQ in the germline V gene. CDR3 length: 13 residues. Trimming took 1 base from V and 7 from J, leaving 8 bases between them. The CDR3 here is CASSLLRSGELFF. The CDR3 nucleotides are TGCGCCAGCAGCTTGTTGCGGAGCGGGGAGCTGTTTTTT.

This chain joins TRBV4-1 and TRBJ2-1; 10 bases fit TRBD2. The V gene end was trimmed by 0 bases and the J gene end by 7 bases; junction bases not matched to a gene: 9. The CDR3 is 17 amino acids. CDR1 and CDR2 (germline): MGHRA, YSYEKL. In DNA form, the CDR3 reads TGCGCCAGCAGCCAAGATCGAGGAGCGGGGGGGCTGAATGAGCAGTTCTTC. Translating gives CASSQDRGAGGLNEQFF.

This sequence joins TRBV28 and TRBJ2-7; unclear D gene. Germline values: CDR1 MDHEN, CDR2 SYDVKM. The CDR3 length is 13 residues. The V end was cut by 4 bases, the J end by 3 bases, with 10 bases between. Written as DNA, the CDR3 is TGTGCCAGCAGTTCCCCAACAGACTACGAGCAGTACTTC. It yields the protein CASSSPTDYEQYF. Supplemented by reference TRBV28 and TRBJ2-7, the full variable domain reads DVKVTQSSRYLVKRTGEKVFLECVQDMDHENMFWYRQDPGLGLRLIYFSYDVKMKEKGDIPEGYSVSREKKERFSLILESASTNQTSMYLCASSSPTDYEQYFGPGTRLTVT.

The chain joins TRBV6-2 or TRBV6-3 to TRBJ2-7; no clear D. The CDR3 extends over 13 amino acids. Germline values: CDR1 MNHEY, CDR2 SVGEGT. The V and J ends lost 2 bases and 1 base respectively, with 6 bases between them. CDR3 coding DNA: TGTGCCAGCAGTTACGGGCCTTCCTACGAGCAGTACTTC. Protein product: CASSYGPSYEQYF.

This chain joins TRBV6-1 and TRBJ1-5; 7 bases are shared with TRBD1. Germline V lookup: CDR1 MNHNS, CDR2 SASEGT. The CDR3 loop spans 18 amino acids. Losses at the gene ends were 3 bases for V and 4 bases for J; bases not matched to a gene: 15. This CDR3 reads CASSERPPGTVGNQPQHF. The DNA of the CDR3 is TGTGCCAGCAGTGAGAGACCGCCCGGGACAGTCGGAAATCAGCCCCAGCATTTT.

V usage is TRBV6-4 and J usage is TRBJ2-3; 8 nucleotides align to TRBD2. Trimming removed 2 bases from V and 10 bases from J; junction bases left unmatched: 11. Germline CDR1 is MRHNA and CDR2 is SNTAGT. The CDR3 is 15 residues long. Here the CDR3 DNA reads TGTGCCAGCAGTGACGATGCGGGGGGACGATTAGCGCAGTATTTT. The encoded protein is CASSDDAGGRLAQYF.

The rearrangement uses TRBV25-1 and TRBJ1-6, with TRBD1 as a possible D gene (5 bases). V lost 7 bases and J lost 8, with 15 bases in between. The CDR3 length is 14 residues. Germline V CDR1 and CDR2: MGHDK, SYGVNS. The CDR3 DNA reads TGTGCCAGCACCTTGGGACTGGGGGATTCACCCCTCCACTTT. This gives the protein CASTLGLGDSPLHF.

The rearrangement links TRBV6-1 to TRBJ2-2; possible D gene TRBD2, 6 bases. Germline CDR1 is MNHNS and CDR2 is SASEGT. V was shortened by 4 bases and J by 3 bases, with 18 bases between the two germline ends. This CDR3 region has 17 residues. DNA of the CDR3: TGTGCCAGCAGTGCTCTCCGGGGCACGGGAGACACCGGGGAGCTGTTTTTT. Translating gives CASSALRGTGDTGELFF.

The sample holds a few counts of this clone. The V gene is TRBV18, the J gene TRBJ1-4; TRBD1 might be the D (5 bases). The CDR3 totals 14 residues. Trimming pared 1 base from V and 4 bases from J, leaving 7 bases between. Germline lookup yields CDR1 KGHSH and CDR2 LQKENI. CDR3 region: CASSPRGSNEKLFF. CDR3 bases: TGTGCCAGCTCACCACGGGGCAGTAATGAAAAACTGTTTTTT.

J is TRBJ2-1 and V is TRBV30; TRBD2 matches at 8 bases. Trimming removed 8 bases from V and 5 bases from J; junction bases left unmatched: 8. This CDR3 is 13 amino acids long. The germline V gene encodes CDR1 GTSNPN and CDR2 SVGIG (reference sequence). This CDR3 is CARESGRNNEQFF. The CDR3 DNA sequence: TGTGCCCGTGAAAGCGGGAGAAACAATGAGCAGTTCTTC.

This chain links TRBV28 with TRBJ1-5; 8 nucleotides agree with TRBD1. The V segment lost 7 bases and the J segment 6 bases; nucleotides outside the gene matches: 11. The CDR3 has 15 amino acids. Germline V gene sequence: CDR1 MDHEN, CDR2 SYDVKM. DNA for the CDR3: TGTGCCAGCAATGTGTCTCAGGGGGCTACTCAGCCCCAGCATTTT. Its translation is CASNVSQGATQPQHF.

To note about this clone: Different DNA sequences within this sample yield the same CDR3. This chain links TRBV19 with TRBJ1-1; 8 bases fit TRBD1. The J segment lost 2 bases and the V segment lost 4 bases, leaving 3 bases of the junction unmatched. Germline V gene sequence: CDR1 LNHDA, CDR2 SQIVND (reference sequence). The CDR3 length is 14 residues. CDR3: CASSTGQGNTEAFF. The CDR3 DNA reads TGTGCCAGTAGTACCGGACAGGGTAACACTGAAGCTTTCTTT.

The genes are TRBV11-2 and TRBJ2-7, with D possibly matching TRBD1 (5 bases). The ends were cut back, 10 bases at V and 6 bases at J, with 19 bases in the middle. This CDR3 region has 13 residues. Germline CDR1 SGHAT, CDR2 FQNNGV. CDR3 coding DNA: TGTGCCATCTCGACGGGTCTAAGGGGCGAGCAGTACTTC. Translated: CAISTGLRGEQYF.

The V call is TRBV28, the J call TRBJ1-5, with 7 nucleotides matching TRBD1. V lost 3 bases, J lost 5 bases, and 7 bases stayed unmatched. The germline CDR1 and CDR2 sequences are MDHEN and SYDVKM. The CDR3 is 15 residues long. The CDR3 here is CASSFLGTDYQPQHF. Written as DNA, the CDR3 is TGTGCCAGCAGTTTTTTGGGGACAGACTATCAGCCCCAGCATTTT.